This TCR beta chain was found in a study of blood T cell repertoires in COVID-19 (dated by TCRdb to 2018 to 2021). Study-wide context: Samples from collaborators originated in the United States, Italy and Spain and spanned both the acute and convalescent phases of COVID-19. The prospective study material was composed of cDNA or gDNA derived from T cells, B-cell-depleted T cells, or PBMCs. Subjects who had been exposed to COVID-19, were actively infected with it, or had recovered from it provided the deeply sampled blood TCRbeta repertoires that made up the dataset. The repertoires were released in a freely available public database meant as a resource for research on the immune response to SARS-CoV-2. Samples were obtained from the ongoing ImmuneRACE study (first 160 participants) and from some 1,200 subjects provided by 6 global collaborators. A de-identified subject ID, COVID-19 status, age in years and sex were almost always included in the sample metadata. Where available, HLA class I and class II types were obtained from metadata supplied by the sample provider rather than from assay-based typing. The paper as a whole reports these results and caveats: How much clinical and demographic metadata was included differed by source and by participant, and the metadata was provided uncurated.

One collaborating source in Seattle enrolled patients while the patients were actively infected and followed the patients over time throughout the course of disease. The collaborating institutions used their own protocols to collect whole blood in K2EDTA tubes. For TCRbeta analysis, collaborators shipped samples in one of three forms: frozen whole blood, isolated PBMCs, or DNA extracted from either of those sample types. Details on this clone: It has no known antigen specificity. Per-nucleotide qualities are absent, and no much larger clonotype sits a single base away.

The cysteine opens and the phenylalanine closes a CDR3 of 16 amino acids. Kept here is only the CDR3 DNA, which spans 48 bases and is read in frame from base 1. Sequences SGHDT (CDR1) and YYEEEE (CDR2) are obtained from the germline V gene. Cut back by 6 bases and 2 bases, the V and J ends lie 20 bases apart. TCRbeta CDR3 regions were amplified from genomic DNA using the immunoSEQ Assay, a bias-controlled multiplex PCR. The authors' analysis ran thus. Within the assay, amplification of reference gene primers was used to estimate how many nucleated cells each sample contained. To quantify the absolute abundance of each unique TCRbeta CDR3 rearrangement, sequence reads were collapsed and filtered. For each sample, productive Simpson clonality was calculated by taking the square root of Simpson's diversity index across productive rearrangements. Drawn from immuneACCESS, this table holds only the in-frame rearrangements with V and J called that TCRdb kept. Clones are partly lost; checked studies trace under half to an unresolved V gene and leave the rest unexplained. That table supplies the V and J calls and clone size; D and trimming were determined from the DNA. The sample table shows 350,000 to 400,000 clones, and 89% are seen once. Of the sample, about 2.9% is held by the ten largest clones.

This receptor chain uses TRBV5-6 and TRBJ1-1; matching of 5 bases hints at TRBD1 as the D gene. The clonotype comes from a woman in her thirties with COVID-19, enrolled during active disease. The sequenced sample was peripheral blood. The DNA sequence is given as TGTGCCAGCACCCCCCTGGGGGGGACTATTAACACTGAAGCTTTCTTT. Its protein product is CASTPLGGTINTEAFF.